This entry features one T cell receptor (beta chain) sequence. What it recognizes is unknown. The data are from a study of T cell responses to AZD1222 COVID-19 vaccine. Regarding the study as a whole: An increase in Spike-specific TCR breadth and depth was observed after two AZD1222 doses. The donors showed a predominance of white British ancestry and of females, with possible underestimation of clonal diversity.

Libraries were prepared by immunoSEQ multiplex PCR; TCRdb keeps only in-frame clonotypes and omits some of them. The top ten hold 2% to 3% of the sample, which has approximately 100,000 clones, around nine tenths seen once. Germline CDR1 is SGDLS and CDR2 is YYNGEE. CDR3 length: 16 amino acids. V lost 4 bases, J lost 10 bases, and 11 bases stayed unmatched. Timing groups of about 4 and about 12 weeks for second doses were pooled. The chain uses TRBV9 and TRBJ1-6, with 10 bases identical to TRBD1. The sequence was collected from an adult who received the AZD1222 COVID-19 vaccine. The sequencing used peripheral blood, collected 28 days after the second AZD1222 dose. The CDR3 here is CASSTPETGGRSPLHF. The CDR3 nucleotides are TGTGCCAGCAGCACCCCGGAGACAGGGGGCCGGTCACCCCTCCACTTT.